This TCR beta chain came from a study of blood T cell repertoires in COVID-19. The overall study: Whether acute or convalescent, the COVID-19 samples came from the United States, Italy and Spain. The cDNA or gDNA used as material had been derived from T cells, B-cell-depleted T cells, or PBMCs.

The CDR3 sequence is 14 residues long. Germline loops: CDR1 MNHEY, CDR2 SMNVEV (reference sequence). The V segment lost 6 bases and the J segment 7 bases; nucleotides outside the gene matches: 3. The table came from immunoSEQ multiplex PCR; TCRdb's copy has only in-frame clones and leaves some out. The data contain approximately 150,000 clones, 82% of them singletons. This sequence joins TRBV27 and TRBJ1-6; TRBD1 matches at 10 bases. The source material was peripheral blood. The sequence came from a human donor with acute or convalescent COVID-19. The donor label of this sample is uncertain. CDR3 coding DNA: TGTGCCAGCAGGACAGGGGGCAGGAATTCACCCCTCCACTTT. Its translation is CASRTGGRNSPLHF.